What follows are 13 T cell receptor beta chains derived from one specimen sequenced in a study of T-cell memory formation after mild COVID-19. One entry per CDR3 protein results from TCRdb running MiXCR on the 5' RACE reads. The sample contains about 57,000 distinct CDR3 sequences, 10% to 15% of which appear only once. Material for sequencing was PBMCs or a T cell subset sorted from them (not recorded which). The receptors derive from a man in his late teens or twenties who had mild COVID-19 (a few samples of this study predate the infection). Cell type and time point are not known.

This clonotype occurred many times. The genes are TRBV5-1 and TRBJ1-1; no firm D call. Germline-derived CDR1 and CDR2 are SGHRS and YFSETQ. The CDR3 runs to 14 residues. Trimming cost V 1 base and J 0 bases, with 7 bases left between them. The CDR3 loop is CASSLLPMNTEAFF. The CDR3 coding sequence is TGCGCCAGCAGCTTGCTCCCAATGAACACTGAAGCTTTCTTT.

This clonotype was counted at least ten times. The CDR3 DNA follows: TGTGCCAGCAGCTCGAGGTACGACGGGGGGTCCTACGAGCAGTACGTC. Protein: CASSSRYDGGSYEQYV. This chain connects TRBV5-5 to TRBJ2-7, with 7 bases matching TRBD2. This CDR3 has 16 amino acids. V was pared by 3 bases and J by 1 base, with 10 bases of the junction left unmatched. Germline assignment: CDR1 SGHKS and CDR2 YYEKEE (reference sequence).

This clonotype was observed many times. The gene calls are TRBV4-3 and TRBJ2-1; D not certain. Deletions cut 0 bases from V and 4 bases from J, with 7 bases between. The CDR3 sequence is 14 residues long. Germline CDR1 LGHNA, CDR2 YSLEER. As DNA, the CDR3 is TGCGCCAGCAGCCAAGATAAGGGTTACAATGAGCAGTTCTTC. This translates into CASSQDKGYNEQFF.

Only a few counts were recorded for this clonotype. V is TRBV5-1 and J is TRBJ2-7, with TRBD2 identical over 9 bases. The J segment lost 4 bases and the V segment lost 3 bases, leaving 5 bases of the junction unmatched. Germline CDR1 SGHRS, CDR2 YFSETQ. CDR3 length: 14 residues. Here the CDR3 DNA reads TGCGCCAGCAGCTCAGTAGCGGGGGTTTACGAGCAGTACTTC. This codes for CASSSVAGVYEQYF. Filled out from reference TRBV5-1 and TRBJ2-7, the complete variable domain reads KAGVTQTPRYLIKTRGQQVTLSCSPISGHRSVSWYQQTPGQGLQFLFEYFSETQRNKGNFPGRFSGRQFSNSRSEMNVSTLELGDSALYLCASSSVAGVYEQYFGPGTRLTVT.

This clonotype occurred a few times. The genes are TRBV12-3 or TRBV12-4 and TRBJ1-5; 7 bases are shared with TRBD1. V shed 5 bases and J 4 bases; nucleotides not matched to a gene: 2. This CDR3 spans 13 amino acids. The DNA of the CDR3 is TGTGCCAGCAGTGCACAGGGGAATCAGCCCCAGCATTTT. Its translation: CASSAQGNQPQHF.

This clonotype came up many times. This chain connects TRBV11-2 to TRBJ2-3, with 10 bases that match TRBD2. V shed 7 bases, J shed 5 bases, and the junction held 9 bases outside the gene matches. Germline assignment: CDR1 SGHAT and CDR2 FQNNGV. The CDR3 has 15 amino acids. CDR3 nucleotides: TGTGCCAGCACCCTAAGCGGGGGGGCCATAGATACGCAGTATTTT. It translates to CASTLSGGAIDTQYF.

This clonotype was seen a few times. The chain carries TRBV12-3 or TRBV12-4 and TRBJ1-4; D is perhaps TRBD1 (5 bases). V lost 5 bases and J 8 bases, leaving 12 bases between the germline ends. The CDR3 is 13 amino acids. The CDR3 nucleotides are TGTGCCAGCAGTCCTCGGGGGTCGGAAAAACTGTTTTTT. Protein: CASSPRGSEKLFF.

This clonotype was seen a few times. This chain links TRBV9 with TRBJ2-1, with D possibly being TRBD2 (6 bases). The CDR3 runs 15 residues. Trimming removed 2 bases at V and 8 bases at J, with 17 bases between. Germline V gene sequence: CDR1 SGDLS, CDR2 YYNGEE. This chain's CDR3 is CASSVSTTSLDEQFF. CDR3 sequence (DNA): TGTGCCAGCAGCGTGAGTACGACTAGTCTCGATGAGCAGTTCTTC.

The table lists this clonotype with many counts. V is TRBV11-1 and J is TRBJ2-4; 9 positions match TRBD1. Germline trimming cut 4 bases from V and 4 bases from J; bases unmatched to any gene: 5. Germline-derived CDR1 and CDR2 are SGHAT and FQDESV (reference sequence). The CDR3 has 15 residues. Written as DNA, the CDR3 is TGTGCCAGCAGCTCCTCACAGGGGGCGAAAAACATTCAGTACTTC. Translating gives CASSSSQGAKNIQYF.

This clonotype came up a few times. V gene TRBV4-2 combines with J gene TRBJ1-5; no clear D gene. The CDR3 consists of 13 residues. V lost 3 bases and J 5 bases, leaving 8 bases between the germline ends. The germline gives CDR1 LGHNA, CDR2 YNFKEQ. As DNA, the CDR3 is TGTGCCAGCAGCCAGTCATTCGATCAGCCCCAGCATTTT. It specifies CASSQSFDQPQHF.

V and J are TRBV20-1 and TRBJ1-3, with no clear D. Trimming left V 4 bases short and J 0 bases short, with 7 bases between. The germline V gene encodes CDR1 DFQATT and CDR2 SNEGSKA (reference sequence). The CDR3 loop spans 13 amino acids. CDR3 protein: CSATAGSGNTIYF. CDR3 coding DNA: TGCAGTGCTACCGCCGGCTCTGGAAACACCATATATTTT.

V is TRBV19 and J is TRBJ2-2; no clear D gene. CDR1 and CDR2 (germline): LNHDA, SQIVND (reference sequence). Trimming took 5 bases from V and 7 from J, leaving 8 bases between them. The length of the CDR3 is 12 residues. The CDR3 spells CASSLQIGELFF. CDR3 DNA sequence: TGTGCCAGTAGTCTTCAAATCGGGGAGCTGTTTTTT.

This clonotype showed up just a few times. CDR3 protein: CAIRGQGWHTEAFF. CDR3 coding DNA: TGTGCCATCAGGGGACAAGGCTGGCATACTGAAGCTTTCTTT. V and J are TRBV10-3 and TRBJ1-1; D may be TRBD1 (6 bases). V lost 6 bases and J lost 5, with 16 bases in between. The CDR3 is made up of 14 amino acids. Germline V gene sequence: CDR1 ENHRY, CDR2 SYGVKD.